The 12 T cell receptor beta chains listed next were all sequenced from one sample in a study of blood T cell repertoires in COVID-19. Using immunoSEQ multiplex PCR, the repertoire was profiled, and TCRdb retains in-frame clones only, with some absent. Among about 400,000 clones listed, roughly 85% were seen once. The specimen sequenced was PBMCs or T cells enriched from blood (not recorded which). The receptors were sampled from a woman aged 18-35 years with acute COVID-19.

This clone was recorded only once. The CDR3 is CASNPQGSQIYGYTF. The CDR3 bases are TGTGCCAGTAACCCTCAGGGCTCGCAGATCTATGGCTACACCTTC. The chain employs TRBV19 and TRBJ1-2, with a possible D match to TRBD1 (5 bases). Germline loops: CDR1 LNHDA, CDR2 SQIVND (reference sequence). The germline V and J ends were trimmed by 7 bases and 4 bases, with 19 bases remaining between them. CDR3 length: 15 residues.

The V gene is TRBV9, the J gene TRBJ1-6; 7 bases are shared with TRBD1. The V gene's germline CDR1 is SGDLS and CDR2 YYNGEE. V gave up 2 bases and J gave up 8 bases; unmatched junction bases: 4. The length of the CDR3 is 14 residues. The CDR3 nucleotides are TGTGCCAGCAGCGTTAGGGGGCGCGATTCACCCCTCCACTTT. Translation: CASSVRGRDSPLHF.

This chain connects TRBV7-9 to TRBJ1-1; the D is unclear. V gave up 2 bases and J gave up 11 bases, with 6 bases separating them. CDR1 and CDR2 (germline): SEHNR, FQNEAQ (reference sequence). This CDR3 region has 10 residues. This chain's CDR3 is CASSLRRAFF. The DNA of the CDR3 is TGTGCCAGCAGCTTAAGGAGGGCTTTCTTT.

The CDR3 sequence: CASSLGRDRGIDGYTF. The CDR3 DNA sequence: TGTGCCAGCAGCTTAGGTCGGGACAGGGGGATTGATGGCTACACCTTC. The chain carries TRBV7-9 and TRBJ1-2, with 11 nucleotides matching TRBD1. Germline V lookup: CDR1 SEHNR, CDR2 FQNEAQ (reference sequence). V lost 1 base to trimming and J lost 6 bases; unmatched junction nucleotides: 7. CDR3 length equals 16 residues.

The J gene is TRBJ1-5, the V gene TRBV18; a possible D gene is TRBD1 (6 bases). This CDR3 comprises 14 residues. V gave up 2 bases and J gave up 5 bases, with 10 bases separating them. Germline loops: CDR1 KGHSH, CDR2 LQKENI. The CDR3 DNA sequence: TGTGCCAGCTCACCATCTTCAGGGGATCAGCCCCAGCATTTT. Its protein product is CASSPSSGDQPQHF.

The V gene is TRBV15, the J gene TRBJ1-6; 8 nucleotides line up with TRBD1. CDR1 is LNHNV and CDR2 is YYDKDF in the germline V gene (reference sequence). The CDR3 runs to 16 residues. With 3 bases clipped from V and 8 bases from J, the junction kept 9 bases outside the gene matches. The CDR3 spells CATSRGQPGQDSPLHF. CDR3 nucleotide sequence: TGTGCCACCAGCAGGGGACAACCGGGACAGGATTCACCCCTCCACTTT.

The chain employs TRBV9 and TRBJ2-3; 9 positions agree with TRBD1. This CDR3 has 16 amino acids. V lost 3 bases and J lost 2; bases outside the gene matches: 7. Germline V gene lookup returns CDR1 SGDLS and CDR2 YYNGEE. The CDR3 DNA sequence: TGTGCCAGCAGCGAGGGACAGGGACTATACACAGATACGCAGTATTTT. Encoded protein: CASSEGQGLYTDTQYF.

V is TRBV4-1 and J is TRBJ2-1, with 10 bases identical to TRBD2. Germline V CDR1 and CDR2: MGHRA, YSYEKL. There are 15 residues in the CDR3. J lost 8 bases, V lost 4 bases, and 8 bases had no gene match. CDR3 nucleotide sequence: TGCGCCAGCAGCCGTCCGGCTAGCGGGGGCTATGAGCAGTTCTTC. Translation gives CASSRPASGGYEQFF.

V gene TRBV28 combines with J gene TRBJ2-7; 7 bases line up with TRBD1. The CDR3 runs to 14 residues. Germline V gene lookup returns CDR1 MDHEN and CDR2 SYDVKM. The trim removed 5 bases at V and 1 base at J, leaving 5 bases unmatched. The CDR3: CASSDVTGSYEQYF. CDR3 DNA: TGTGCCAGCAGTGACGTGACAGGGTCCTACGAGCAGTACTTC.

The CDR3 region has the DNA TGTGCCAGCAGCCAAGGCCCCTCTAGCGCCGGGGCCAACGTCCTGACTTTC. It is translated as CASSQGPSSAGANVLTF. This rearrangement joins TRBV4-2 to TRBJ2-6, with D tentatively TRBD2 (6 bases). V was cut by 1 base and J by 4 bases, with 14 bases left in between. The length of the CDR3 is 17 residues. Germline lookup yields CDR1 LGHNA and CDR2 YNFKEQ.

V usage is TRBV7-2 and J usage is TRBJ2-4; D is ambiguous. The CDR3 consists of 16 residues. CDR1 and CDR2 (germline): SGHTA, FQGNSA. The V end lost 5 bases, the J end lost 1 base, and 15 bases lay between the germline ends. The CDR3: CASSEANLLAKNIQYF. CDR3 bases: TGTGCCAGCAGCGAAGCGAACCTACTGGCCAAAAACATTCAGTACTTC.

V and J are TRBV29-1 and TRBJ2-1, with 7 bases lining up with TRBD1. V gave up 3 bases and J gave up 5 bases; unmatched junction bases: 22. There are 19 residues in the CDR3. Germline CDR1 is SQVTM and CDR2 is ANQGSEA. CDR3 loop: CSVEIRQGRVRKEDNEQFF. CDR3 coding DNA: TGCAGCGTTGAGATCAGACAGGGTAGGGTTAGGAAAGAAGACAATGAGCAGTTCTTC.